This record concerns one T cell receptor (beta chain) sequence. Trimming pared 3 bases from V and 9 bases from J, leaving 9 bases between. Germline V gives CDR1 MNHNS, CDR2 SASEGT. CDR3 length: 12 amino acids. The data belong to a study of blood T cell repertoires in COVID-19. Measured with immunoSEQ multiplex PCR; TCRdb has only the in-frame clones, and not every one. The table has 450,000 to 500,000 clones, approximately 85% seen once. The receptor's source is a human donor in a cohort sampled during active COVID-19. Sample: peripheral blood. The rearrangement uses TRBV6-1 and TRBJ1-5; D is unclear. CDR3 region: CASSDGGRPQHF. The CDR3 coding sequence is TGTGCCAGCAGTGATGGAGGCCGGCCCCAGCATTTT.